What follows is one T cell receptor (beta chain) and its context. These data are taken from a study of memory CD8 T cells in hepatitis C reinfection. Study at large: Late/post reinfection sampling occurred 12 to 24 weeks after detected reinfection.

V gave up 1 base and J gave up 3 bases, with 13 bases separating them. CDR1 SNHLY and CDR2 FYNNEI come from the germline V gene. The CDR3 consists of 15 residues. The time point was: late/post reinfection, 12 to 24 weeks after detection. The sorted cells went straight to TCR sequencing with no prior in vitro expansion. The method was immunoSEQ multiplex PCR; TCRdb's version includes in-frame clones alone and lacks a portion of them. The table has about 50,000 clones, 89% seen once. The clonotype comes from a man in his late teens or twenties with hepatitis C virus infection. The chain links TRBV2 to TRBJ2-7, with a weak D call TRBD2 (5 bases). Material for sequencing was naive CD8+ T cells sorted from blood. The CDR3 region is CASSEGAGVGYEQYF. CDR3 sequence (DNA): TGTGCCAGCAGTGAAGGGGCGGGCGTGGGCTACGAGCAGTACTTC.